The 26 T cell receptor beta chains listed next were all sequenced from one sample in a study of T cells after yellow fever vaccination. MiXCR, applied by TCRdb to the 5' RACE reads, yields one record per CDR3 protein. This table holds 230,000 or so distinct CDR3 sequences, about 3.5% found once. This material consisted of PBMCs, taken 15 days after the yellow fever booster vaccination. The receptors come from a man aged 18 to 29 who received the YFV17D yellow fever vaccine.

This clonotype was seen at least ten times. The V call is TRBV11-2, the J call TRBJ1-6; no clear D gene. Germline assignment: CDR1 SGHAT and CDR2 FQNNGV. This CDR3 region has 14 residues. Between the trimmed V and J ends, which lost 1 base and 8 bases, there was a span of 9 bases. Here the CDR3 reads CASSLGSGDSPLHF. Written as DNA, the CDR3 is TGTGCCAGCAGCTTAGGGTCGGGTGATTCACCCCTCCACTTT.

In this sample, this clonotype turned up many times. CDR3 region: CASSLFGGANVLTF. CDR3 DNA sequence: TGTGCCAGCAGCTTATTCGGTGGGGCCAACGTCCTGACTTTC. The chain employs TRBV7-2 and TRBJ2-6; D not certain. The CDR3 is 14 amino acids. The V end was cut by 2 bases, the J end by 3 bases, with 5 bases between. CDR1 is SGHTA, CDR2 FQGNSA, per germline.

The J gene is TRBJ2-2, the V gene TRBV24-1; 9 nucleotides align to TRBD1. V lost 9 bases and J lost 0; bases outside the gene matches: 4. CDR3 size: 15 residues. Germline V lookup: CDR1 KGHDR, CDR2 SFDVKD. The CDR3 bases are TGTGCCACCGGGACAGGGACCACGAACACCGGGGAGCTGTTTTTT. Translation gives CATGTGTTNTGELFF.

This clonotype was counted at least ten times. CDR3 in DNA: TGTGCCACCAGCAGAGGGGACAGGGACTCCGGTGGCTACACCTTC. Amino acids: CATSRGDRDSGGYTF. The rearrangement uses TRBV15 and TRBJ1-2, with 9 bases lining up with TRBD1. The junction had 7 bases not matched to a gene; V was cut back by 1 base and J by 7 bases. There are 15 residues in the CDR3. CDR1 and CDR2 (germline): LNHNV, YYDKDF (reference sequence).

This clonotype was detected many times. The chain recombines TRBV18 with TRBJ1-5; D unclear. Germline V gene data show CDR1 as KGHSH and CDR2 as LQKENI. The germline V and J ends were trimmed by 5 bases and 6 bases, with 8 bases remaining between them. The CDR3 runs 12 residues. CDR3 protein: CASSSSSQPQHF. In DNA, the CDR3 is TGTGCCAGCTCATCTTCATCTCAGCCCCAGCATTTT.

This clonotype was detected many times. This chain connects TRBV29-1 to TRBJ2-3; possible D gene TRBD1, 5 bases. This CDR3 is 11 amino acids long. V shed 7 bases and J shed 5 bases, with 10 bases lying between them. Germline CDR1 SQVTM, CDR2 ANQGSEA. CDR3 protein: CSGGFGDTQYF. In DNA form, the CDR3 reads TGCAGCGGGGGCTTTGGAGATACGCAGTATTTT.

Many counts were recorded for this clonotype. This sequence joins TRBV12-3 or TRBV12-4 and TRBJ1-1, with D possibly TRBD1 on 6 matching bases. The germline V and J ends were trimmed by 0 bases and 9 bases, with 11 bases remaining between them. This CDR3 region has 13 residues. CDR3 loop: CASSLAPGVKAFF. CDR3 coding DNA: TGTGCCAGCAGTTTAGCCCCAGGGGTAAAAGCTTTCTTT.

This clonotype was observed at least ten times. J is TRBJ2-2 and V is TRBV7-2; D possibly matches TRBD1 or TRBD2 (6 bases each). The CDR3 is made up of 15 amino acids. Germline V gene sequence: CDR1 SGHTA, CDR2 FQGNSA. V lost 2 bases and J 5 bases, leaving 12 bases between the germline ends. The chain's CDR3 is CASSLFQGGTGELFF. In DNA form, the CDR3 reads TGTGCCAGCAGCTTATTCCAAGGGGGGACCGGGGAGCTGTTTTTT.

At least ten counts were recorded for this clonotype. V and J are TRBV12-3 or TRBV12-4 and TRBJ2-3; 14 nucleotides line up with TRBD2. Germline trimming cut 6 bases from V and 6 bases from J; bases unmatched to any gene: 17. The CDR3 spans 19 residues. The CDR3 is CASRTDYVGLAGASDTQYF. The DNA for the CDR3 is TGTGCCAGCAGGACCGATTACGTGGGACTAGCGGGGGCTTCGGATACGCAGTATTTT.

There are many counts of this clonotype. This chain links TRBV20-1 with TRBJ1-2; TRBD1 is a possible D gene (6 bases). The CDR3 sequence is 15 residues long. The V gene's germline CDR1 is DFQATT and CDR2 SNEGSKA (reference sequence). V was clipped by 1 base and J by 0 bases, with 12 bases between them. Here the CDR3 DNA reads TGCAGTGCTAGAGTCAGGACAGTTGCTAACTATGGCTACACCTTC. Amino acids: CSARVRTVANYGYTF.

This clonotype appeared many times. The chain is built from TRBV5-1 and TRBJ1-3; D may be TRBD1 (5 bases). There are 17 residues in the CDR3. The V end was cut by 3 bases, the J end by 0 bases, with 16 bases between. Germline CDR1 is SGHRS and CDR2 is YFSETQ. CDR3 protein: CASSWGGRPDSGNTIYF. The CDR3 DNA is TGCGCCAGCAGCTGGGGGGGTAGACCTGACTCTGGAAACACCATATATTTT.

This clonotype came up many times. V and J are TRBV12-3 or TRBV12-4 and TRBJ2-1; the D gene is possibly TRBD2 (5 bases). Trimming took off 2 bases at V and 1 base at J, with 15 bases between the two ends. The CDR3 totals 17 residues. CDR3 DNA sequence: TGTGCCAGCAGTTTATCTACGTTGAGGGTTTCCTACAATGAGCAGTTCTTC. It translates to CASSLSTLRVSYNEQFF.

Many counts were recorded for this clonotype. The rearrangement uses TRBV27 and TRBJ1-1, with D hard to call. The V end was cut by 4 bases, the J end by 1 base, with 7 bases between. The CDR3 is 13 amino acids. The germline V gene has CDR1 MNHEY and CDR2 SMNVEV (reference sequence). The CDR3, as DNA: TGTGCCAGCAGTTCTTACGGGAACACTGAAGCTTTCTTT. Its protein is CASSSYGNTEAFF.

This clonotype was counted ten times or more. V gene TRBV29-1 combines with J gene TRBJ1-1; 8 bases line up with TRBD1. V gave up 7 bases and J gave up 0 bases; unmatched junction bases: 7. Per germline, CDR1 SQVTM and CDR2 ANQGSEA. The CDR3 spans 14 residues. CDR3 protein: CSGKDRVLNTEAFF. The CDR3 nucleotides read TGCAGCGGTAAGGACAGGGTCCTGAACACTGAAGCTTTCTTT.

The sample holds many counts of this clonotype. This chain connects TRBV6-5 to TRBJ2-5; no clear D gene. Trimming shortened V by 5 bases and J by 2 bases, and 12 bases separated the two germline ends. CDR1 and CDR2 (germline): MNHEY, SVGAGI. The CDR3 is 14 amino acids. The CDR3 sequence: CASSELGPQETQYF. The CDR3 bases are TGTGCCAGCAGTGAGCTGGGCCCACAAGAGACCCAGTACTTC.

This clonotype occurred many times. This chain joins TRBV5-5 and TRBJ1-6; no definite D call. Germline V gene lookup returns CDR1 SGHKS and CDR2 YYEKEE (reference sequence). Trimming took 0 bases from V and 13 from J, leaving 11 bases between them. The CDR3 contains 13 residues. The CDR3 coding sequence is TGTGCCAGCAGCTTGGACCGGCGCGGGCCCCTCCACTTT. Translated, it gives CASSLDRRGPLHF.

This clonotype was detected ten times or more. The chain couples TRBV7-2 to TRBJ1-5, with D possibly being TRBD1 (5 bases). CDR1 is SGHTA, CDR2 FQGNSA, per germline. Trimming removed 1 base at V and 7 bases at J, with 11 bases between. This CDR3 is built from 14 residues. For the CDR3, the DNA is TGTGCCAGCAGCTTAGATGGGGGAGGCCAGCCCCAGCATTTT. Protein sequence: CASSLDGGGQPQHF.

This clonotype was seen repeatedly, ten times or more. The chain combines TRBV7-2 with TRBJ1-1, with D unclear. Germline V lookup: CDR1 SGHTA, CDR2 FQGNSA. Between the trimmed V and J ends, which lost 5 bases and 1 base, there was a span of 8 bases. The CDR3 has 13 residues. The CDR3 region is CASSPQPNTEAFF. For the CDR3, the DNA is TGTGCCAGCAGCCCACAGCCGAACACTGAAGCTTTCTTT.

This clonotype occurred many times. This rearrangement joins TRBV20-1 to TRBJ2-1; D might be TRBD1 (6 bases). The CDR3 has 13 residues. Germline-derived CDR1 and CDR2 are DFQATT and SNEGSKA (reference sequence). The V gene lost 6 bases and the J gene lost 3 bases, with 12 bases spanning the gap. The CDR3 sequence: CSALGRGYNEQFF. As DNA, the CDR3 is TGCAGTGCCTTGGGCAGGGGCTACAATGAGCAGTTCTTC.

This clonotype was detected many times. The rearrangement joins TRBV6-5 to TRBJ2-1; the match to TRBD2 covers 9 bases. The germline CDR1 and CDR2 sequences are MNHEY and SVGAGI. The CDR3 is made up of 13 amino acids. Germline trimming cut 6 bases from V and 9 bases from J; bases unmatched to any gene: 6. CDR3: CASRGGGAGEQFF. Here the CDR3 DNA reads TGTGCCAGCAGAGGCGGGGGGGCAGGTGAGCAGTTCTTC.

The chain recombines TRBV2 with TRBJ2-2, with 9 positions matching TRBD1. Germline V gene data show CDR1 as SNHLY and CDR2 as FYNNEI. The CDR3 runs to 15 residues. V shed 6 bases and J 7 bases; nucleotides not matched to a gene: 9. CDR3 in DNA: TGTGCCAGCAGCGATGAACAGGGGGCAGGCGGGGAGCTGTTTTTT. Its translation: CASSDEQGAGGELFF. Full variable domain (remainder filled in from reference TRBV2 and TRBJ2-2): EPEVTQTPSHQVTQMGQEVILRCVPISNHLYFYWYRQILGQKVEFLVSFYNNEISEKSEIFDDQFSVERPDGSNFTLKIRSTKLEDSAMYFCASSDEQGAGGELFFGEGSRLTVL.

The sample holds many counts of this clonotype. This chain links TRBV5-1 with TRBJ2-2; no clear D gene. This CDR3 spans 15 amino acids. CDR1 is SGHRS, CDR2 YFSETQ, per germline. Trimming pared 0 bases from V and 4 bases from J, leaving 10 bases between. Here the CDR3 DNA reads TGCGCCAGCAGCTTGGGAATCGCGGTCACCGGGGAGCTGTTTTTT. It specifies CASSLGIAVTGELFF.

This clonotype was recorded at least ten times. CDR3 protein: CAWSLGGGTDTQYF. CDR3 in DNA: TGTGCCTGGAGTTTAGGGGGAGGCACAGATACGCAGTATTTT. J is TRBJ2-3 and V is TRBV30; TRBD1 is a possible D gene (6 bases). Trimming pared 2 bases from V and 1 base from J, leaving 10 bases between. Germline V gene sequence: CDR1 GTSNPN, CDR2 SVGIG (reference sequence). CDR3 length: 14 residues.

This clonotype was found many times. This sequence joins TRBV12-3 or TRBV12-4 and TRBJ2-5, with D possibly called TRBD1 or TRBD2 (5 bases each). Trimming stripped 6 bases from V and 4 bases from J, with 9 bases between. The CDR3 runs to 12 residues. CDR3: CASSWGPETQYF. The CDR3, as DNA: TGTGCCAGCAGCTGGGGACCAGAGACCCAGTACTTC.

This clonotype showed up many times. The chain combines TRBV10-2 with TRBJ2-7, with 10 bases lining up with TRBD1. The CDR3 totals 15 residues. V lost 8 bases and J lost 0; bases outside the gene matches: 7. Germline assignment: CDR1 WSHSY and CDR2 SAAADI. CDR3 loop: CASRLGQGSSYEQYV. For the CDR3, the DNA is TGCGCCAGCCGTTTGGGACAGGGGTCCTCCTACGAGCAGTACGTC.

The sample holds many counts of this clonotype. This chain links TRBV24-1 with TRBJ2-3; 8 bases fit TRBD1. Losses at the gene ends were 3 bases for V and 2 bases for J; bases not matched to a gene: 6. This CDR3 region has 16 residues. Germline lookup yields CDR1 KGHDR and CDR2 SFDVKD. CDR3 DNA sequence: TGTGCCACCAGTGATCCCCGGGACAGGTTCACAGATACGCAGTATTTT. Protein product: CATSDPRDRFTDTQYF.